This note documents a single TCR beta chain sequence. Assignment of participants to cohorts was predicated upon participant-reported clinical history. This sample stems from a study of blood T cell repertoires in COVID-19. Study as a whole: The cDNA or gDNA used as material had been derived from T cells, B-cell-depleted T cells, or PBMCs.

Here immunoSEQ multiplex PCR was the method, and the copy in TCRdb shows in-frame clones only, minus some. The sample lists 300,000 to 400,000 clones; approximately 87% were seen once. This TCR came from a woman in her twenties or thirties with acute COVID-19. Sequenced material: PBMCs or T cells enriched from blood (not recorded which).

CDR3 loop: CASSPGYNEQFF. For the CDR3, the DNA is TGTGCCAGCAGCCCAGGGTACAATGAGCAGTTCTTC. J is TRBJ2-1 and V is TRBV5-6; the D gene is possibly TRBD1 (5 bases). Trimming shortened V by 4 bases and J by 4 bases, and 6 bases separated the two germline ends. The germline V gene encodes CDR1 SGHDT and CDR2 YYEEEE. CDR3 length: 12 residues.